Presented here are 22 T cell receptor beta chains from one specimen sequenced in a study of cytomegalovirus exposure and HLA in healthy donors. The PCR used 60 Vbeta and 13 Jbeta primers. Repertoires were generated with immunoSEQ multiplex PCR, while TCRdb's copy carries only in-frame clones and drops some. Of roughly 140,000 clones in the sample, about 60% were seen once. Sequenced sample: PBMCs. These receptor sequences come from a woman between 55 and 75 years old in good health and CMV-seropositive.

In its sample, this clone was seen once. The chain joins TRBV9 to TRBJ1-1; 9 bases are a match to TRBD1. Trimming cost V 1 base and J 3 bases; bases outside gene matches: 1. The CDR3 runs to 14 residues. Germline CDR1 reads SGDLS; CDR2 reads YYNGEE. CDR3 loop: CASSVTGGYTEAFF. The CDR3 nucleotides read TGTGCCAGCAGCGTAACAGGGGGCTACACTGAAGCTTTCTTT.

The rearrangement uses TRBV6-1 and TRBJ2-7; TRBD2 agrees at 7 bases. V lost 0 bases, J lost 1 base, and 9 bases stayed unmatched. The CDR3 runs to 17 residues. From germline, CDR1 is MNHNS and CDR2 SASEGT. This chain's CDR3 is CASSEAPWVAGSYEQYF. CDR3 in DNA: TGTGCCAGCAGTGAAGCACCTTGGGTAGCGGGTTCCTACGAGCAGTACTTC.

This chain uses TRBV5-1 with TRBJ2-3; 7 nucleotides match TRBD2. This CDR3 is built from 16 residues. Germline values: CDR1 SGHRS, CDR2 YFSETQ. The V and J ends lost 2 bases and 1 base, in that order; junction bases with no gene match: 7. CDR3 protein: CASSFVGRRGTDTQYF. The CDR3 DNA reads TGCGCCAGCAGCTTCGTCGGGAGGAGGGGCACAGATACGCAGTATTTT.

The V and J genes are TRBV28 and TRBJ2-3, with 7 bases fitting TRBD1. The germline V gene encodes CDR1 MDHEN and CDR2 SYDVKM. The CDR3 consists of 14 residues. J was trimmed by 2 bases and V by 10 bases; bases with no gene match: 9. CDR3: CATLQGWNTDTQYF. CDR3 in DNA: TGTGCCACCCTACAGGGGTGGAACACAGATACGCAGTATTTT.

V usage is TRBV7-9 and J usage is TRBJ1-4, with D hard to call. Deletions cut 5 bases from V and 0 bases from J, with 13 bases between. The CDR3 length is 16 residues. Germline V lookup: CDR1 SEHNR, CDR2 FQNEAQ (reference sequence). The CDR3 DNA is TGTGCCAGCAGCCCGTCGGAGACTGCAACTAATGAAAAACTGTTTTTT. Translated: CASSPSETATNEKLFF.

This sequence joins TRBV2 and TRBJ2-3, with 8 bases that match TRBD2. V lost 7 bases and J lost 3; bases outside the gene matches: 9. Looked up from germline, CDR1 is SNHLY and CDR2 is FYNNEI. This CDR3 comprises 15 residues. CDR3 DNA sequence: TGTGCCAGCACCCAAGCGGGAGCGGGGACAGATACGCAGTATTTT. Translation gives CASTQAGAGTDTQYF.

The chain has TRBV11-2 and TRBJ2-1; 7 bases line up with TRBD2. With V trimmed by 3 bases and J by 8 bases, 7 bases remained unmatched. Germline V gene sequence: CDR1 SGHAT, CDR2 FQNNGV. The CDR3 spans 14 residues. The DNA for the CDR3 is TGTGCCAGCAGCTTCCTAGCGGCTGGGGATGAGCAGTTCTTC. Its protein product is CASSFLAAGDEQFF. Looking up the rest from reference TRBV11-2 and TRBJ2-1 gives the full variable domain: EAGVAQSPRYKIIEKRQSVAFWCNPISGHATLYWYQQILGQGPKLLIQFQNNGVVDDSQLPKDRFSAERLKGVDSTLKIQPAKLEDSAVYLCASSFLAAGDEQFFGPGTRLTVL.

This clone was seen a few times. The genes are TRBV6-5 and TRBJ1-5; the D gene is possibly TRBD1 (6 bases). The germline V and J ends were trimmed by 8 bases and 2 bases, with 16 bases remaining between them. Germline loops: CDR1 MNHEY, CDR2 SVGAGI. The CDR3 sequence is 15 residues long. In DNA, the CDR3 is TGTGCCAGCTCCCGGGGGGCTGAGGGCAATCAGCCCCAGCATTTT. This encodes CASSRGAEGNQPQHF.

The chain has TRBV28 and TRBJ2-1; D remains unclear. Per the germline V gene, CDR1 is MDHEN and CDR2 is SYDVKM. The germline V and J ends were trimmed by 2 bases and 6 bases, with 14 bases remaining between them. This CDR3 is built from 15 residues. Written as DNA, the CDR3 is TGTGCCAGCAGTTTAAGCCTGGGCCAAGCCAATGAGCAGTTCTTC. Translation: CASSLSLGQANEQFF. Full variable domain (outside the CDR3, taken from reference TRBV28 and TRBJ2-1): DVKVTQSSRYLVKRTGEKVFLECVQDMDHENMFWYRQDPGLGLRLIYFSYDVKMKEKGDIPEGYSVSREKKERFSLILESASTNQTSMYLCASSLSLGQANEQFFGPGTRLTVL.

CDR3 loop: CASSFPWGDEQYF. The CDR3 region has the DNA TGTGCCAGCAGCTTCCCGTGGGGGGACGAGCAGTACTTC. V and J are TRBV7-9 and TRBJ2-7, with D perhaps TRBD2 (6 bases). The CDR3 consists of 13 residues. The germline V gene has CDR1 SEHNR and CDR2 FQNEAQ (reference sequence). Trimming cost V 3 bases and J 5 bases, with 11 bases left between them.

This chain uses TRBV10-3 with TRBJ1-6; D is ambiguous. From germline, CDR1 is ENHRY and CDR2 SYGVKD. Trimming removed 10 bases at V and 6 bases at J, with 13 bases between. The CDR3 extends over 13 amino acids. Written as DNA, the CDR3 is TGTGCCACCTCCGGGTCTACTAATTCACCCCTCCACTTT. Amino acid sequence: CATSGSTNSPLHF.

J is TRBJ2-7 and V is TRBV5-8; 10 nucleotides line up with TRBD2. Germline assignment: CDR1 SGHTS and CDR2 YDEGEE. J was trimmed by 1 base and V by 5 bases; bases with no gene match: 3. The CDR3 has 14 residues. The DNA of the CDR3 is TGTGCCAGCAGTATGACTAGCGGGTCCTACGAGCAGTACTTC. This sequence encodes CASSMTSGSYEQYF.

The J gene is TRBJ2-1, the V gene TRBV19; D ambiguous. V lost 4 bases to trimming and J lost 3 bases, with 10 bases between them. Per the germline V gene, CDR1 is LNHDA and CDR2 is SQIVND (reference sequence). The CDR3 is made up of 14 amino acids. The CDR3 sequence is CASSRGDNYNEQFF. CDR3 DNA sequence: TGTGCCAGTAGTAGAGGAGATAACTACAATGAGCAGTTCTTC.

The chain combines TRBV29-1 with TRBJ2-7, with 7 bases identical to TRBD1. The germline gives CDR1 SQVTM, CDR2 ANQGSEA. With V trimmed by 8 bases and J by 1 base, 5 bases remained unmatched. The CDR3 runs to 12 residues. The CDR3 DNA reads TGCAGCTTCCGGGACAGTTCCTACGAGCAGTACTTC. It specifies CSFRDSSYEQYF.

V and J are TRBV20-1 and TRBJ1-2; D is unclear. V shed 6 bases and J shed 3 bases, with 5 bases lying between them. This CDR3 is 10 amino acids long. CDR1 and CDR2 (germline): DFQATT, SNEGSKA (reference sequence). CDR3 coding DNA: TGCAGTGCAGCGGACTATGGCTACACCTTC. Protein product: CSAADYGYTF.

V is TRBV6-1 and J is TRBJ2-4, with D possibly being TRBD1 (6 bases). The CDR3 consists of 15 residues. Trimming took off 4 bases at V and 7 bases at J, with 17 bases between the two ends. CDR1 and CDR2 (germline): MNHNS, SASEGT. The CDR3: CASSGYRVGGNIQYF. DNA for the CDR3: TGTGCCAGCAGTGGGTACAGGGTCGGCGGGAACATTCAGTACTTC.

The chain combines TRBV4-3 with TRBJ2-7; no definite D call. CDR1 is LGHNA and CDR2 is YSLEER in the germline V gene. The CDR3 spans 14 residues. The V gene lost 0 bases and the J gene lost 3 bases, with 9 bases spanning the gap. For the CDR3, the DNA is TGCGCCAGCAGCCAAGATTCGTTTTACTACGAGCAGTACTTC. Its translation is CASSQDSFYYEQYF.

This chain connects TRBV10-2 to TRBJ2-6, with a possible D match to TRBD1 (5 bases). V gave up 4 bases and J gave up 0 bases, with 10 bases separating them. CDR3 size: 16 residues. The germline CDR1 and CDR2 sequences are WSHSY and SAAADI. The CDR3 region is CASSGQGDSGANVLTF. CDR3 sequence (DNA): TGCGCCAGCAGTGGCCAAGGGGACTCTGGGGCCAACGTCCTGACTTTC.

The CDR3 loop reads CASSEGTSGRDNEQFF. The CDR3 DNA reads as TGCGCCAGCAGTGAAGGGACTAGCGGGAGGGACAATGAGCAGTTCTTC. The chain has TRBV10-1 and TRBJ2-1; 16 bases agree with TRBD2. The CDR3 has 16 amino acids. V shed 3 bases and J 5 bases; nucleotides not matched to a gene: 1. From germline, CDR1 is WNHNN and CDR2 SYGVQD (reference sequence).

The chain carries TRBV7-3 and TRBJ2-1; TRBD2 aligns across 13 bases. Germline V gene data show CDR1 as SGHTA and CDR2 as FQGTGA. The CDR3 length is 16 residues. Trimming cost V 0 bases and J 8 bases; bases outside gene matches: 4. The CDR3 loop reads CASSLTGLAGRDEQFF. The CDR3 DNA reads as TGTGCCAGCAGCTTAACGGGACTAGCGGGGCGGGATGAGCAGTTCTTC.

This clone was observed a few times. J is TRBJ1-4 and V is TRBV5-6, with a weak D call TRBD1 (5 bases). The ends were cut back, 1 base at V and 1 base at J, with 11 bases in the middle. Looked up from germline, CDR1 is SGHDT and CDR2 is YYEEEE. The CDR3 sequence is 16 residues long. The DNA for the CDR3 is TGTGCCAGCAGCTTGTCCAGGACACTAACTAATGAAAAACTGTTTTTT. Protein sequence: CASSLSRTLTNEKLFF.

The chain joins TRBV2 to TRBJ1-1, with a possible D match to TRBD1 (6 bases). The CDR3 runs 14 residues. V gave up 9 bases and J gave up 0 bases, with 14 bases separating them. Germline V gene data show CDR1 as SNHLY and CDR2 as FYNNEI. The DNA for the CDR3 is TGTGCCAGTGCCTGGACAGCCCTGAACACTGAAGCTTTCTTT. It codes for CASAWTALNTEAFF.